This passage covers 13 T cell receptor beta chains from one sample sequenced in a study of blood T cell repertoires in COVID-19. The table came from immunoSEQ multiplex PCR; TCRdb's copy has only in-frame clones and leaves some out. The table has approximately 140,000 clones, approximately 83% seen once; the top ten hold roughly 3.4%. Input material: peripheral blood. The receptor set was obtained from a man in his 70s with acute or convalescent COVID-19.

The V gene is TRBV5-4, the J gene TRBJ2-2, with 9 bases matching TRBD1. V gave up 2 bases and J gave up 2 bases; unmatched junction bases: 4. The CDR3 covers 16 residues. Germline V lookup: CDR1 SGHNT, CDR2 YYREEE (reference sequence). The CDR3 DNA is TGTGCCAGCAGCTTCATACAGGGGGCAAACACCGGGGAGCTGTTTTTT. It is translated as CASSFIQGANTGELFF.

The chain is built from TRBV11-3 and TRBJ2-3; 8 bases align to TRBD1. The CDR3 loop spans 15 amino acids. V trimming: 1 base; J trimming: 7 bases; junction bases outside the gene matches: 7. The germline gives CDR1 SGHNT, CDR2 YENEEA. The CDR3, as DNA: TGTGCCAGCAGCTTAGCCGGACAGGGTCTTCATACGCAGTATTTT. It yields the protein CASSLAGQGLHTQYF.

V and J are TRBV11-2 and TRBJ1-1, with D hard to call. The V and J ends lost 5 bases and 2 bases respectively, with 12 bases between them. Germline CDR1 and CDR2: SGHAT and FQNNGV. This CDR3 contains 14 residues. The CDR3 reads CASSLRAGNTEAFF. CDR3 in DNA: TGTGCCAGCAGCCTCCGGGCGGGAAACACTGAAGCTTTCTTT.

This chain links TRBV6-4 with TRBJ2-1; 7 positions agree with TRBD1. The V and J ends lost 6 bases and 4 bases, in that order; junction bases with no gene match: 6. Germline assignment: CDR1 MRHNA and CDR2 SNTAGT. This CDR3 region has 14 residues. The DNA for the CDR3 is TGTGCCAGCAGCCGGGACAGTGCTTACAATGAGCAGTTCTTC. Translation: CASSRDSAYNEQFF.

This clone was seen more than once but under ten times. The chain couples TRBV12-3 or TRBV12-4 to TRBJ1-1, with TRBD1 as a possible D gene (6 bases). There are 13 residues in the CDR3. With 2 bases removed from V and 4 bases from J, the gap between germline ends came to 8 bases. As DNA, the CDR3 is TGTGCCAGCAGTTTAAACAGGGTCACTGAAGCTTTCTTT. Its translation: CASSLNRVTEAFF.

The J gene is TRBJ1-4, the V gene TRBV2; D is possibly TRBD1 (6 bases). The CDR3 runs to 12 residues. Between the trimmed V and J ends, which lost 7 bases and 8 bases, there was a span of 11 bases. Germline loops: CDR1 SNHLY, CDR2 FYNNEI. CDR3 loop: CASNRAQEKLFF. In DNA, the CDR3 is TGTGCCAGCAACAGGGCTCAAGAAAAACTGTTTTTT.

The chain links TRBV7-6 to TRBJ2-7; 7 bases align to TRBD2. This CDR3 has 15 amino acids. The germline gives CDR1 SGHVS, CDR2 FNYEAQ. The trim removed 0 bases at V and 3 bases at J, leaving 5 bases unmatched. CDR3 loop: CASSLAPGLSYEQYF. The CDR3, as DNA: TGTGCCAGCAGCTTAGCTCCGGGACTAAGCTACGAGCAGTACTTC. Full variable domain (missing parts from reference TRBV7-6 and TRBJ2-7): GAGVSQSPRYKVTKRGQDVALRCDPISGHVSLYWYRQALGQGPEFLTYFNYEAQQDKSGLPNDRFSAERPEGSISTLTIQRTEQRDSAMYRCASSLAPGLSYEQYFGPGTRLTVT.

This chain uses TRBV7-2 with TRBJ1-5, with D perhaps TRBD1 (6 bases). The CDR3 spans 15 residues. Germline V lookup: CDR1 SGHTA, CDR2 FQGNSA. Trimming stripped 5 bases from V and 5 bases from J, with 16 bases between. The CDR3 coding sequence is TGTGCCAGCAGCCTTAGGGGGGGGCGAGATCAGCCCCAGCATTTT. It encodes CASSLRGGRDQPQHF.

By share, this clone ranks as large (0.1 to 1%). This chain links TRBV27 with TRBJ2-7; D is possibly TRBD1 (5 bases). V lost 2 bases and J 2 bases, leaving 13 bases between the germline ends. The CDR3 length is 15 residues. Germline CDR1 is MNHEY and CDR2 is SMNVEV (reference sequence). The CDR3 nucleotides read TGTGCCAGCAGTTTAGCTGGGGCGGAAACCTACGAGCAGTACTTC. Translation gives CASSLAGAETYEQYF.

The rearrangement links TRBV3-1 (or the pseudogene TRBV3-2) to TRBJ2-7; 8 nucleotides agree with TRBD2. This CDR3 comprises 15 residues. V gave up 1 base and J gave up 2 bases; unmatched junction bases: 4. Germline V CDR1 and CDR2: LGHDT, YNNKEL (reference sequence). CDR3 in amino acids: CASSQAGRGTYEQYF. The CDR3 DNA is TGTGCCAGCAGCCAAGCCGGGAGGGGAACCTACGAGCAGTACTTC.

The chain combines TRBV5-4 with TRBJ2-1, with D perhaps TRBD2 (6 bases). CDR3 length: 15 amino acids. Germline CDR1 reads SGHNT; CDR2 reads YYREEE (reference sequence). Deletions cut 4 bases from V and 0 bases from J, with 11 bases between. The CDR3 bases are TGTGCCAGCAGCACAGCGGGTCCCTCCTACAATGAGCAGTTCTTC. The encoded protein is CASSTAGPSYNEQFF. The full variable domain, rest sourced from reference TRBV5-4 and TRBJ2-1, is ETGVTQSPTHLIKTRGQQVTLRCSSQSGHNTVSWYQQALGQGPQFIFQYYREEENGRGNFPPRFSGLQFPNYSSELNVNALELDDSALYLCASSTAGPSYNEQFFGPGTRLTVL.

V is TRBV7-9 and J is TRBJ1-1, with D possibly matching TRBD1 (6 bases). CDR1 and CDR2 from the germline V gene are SEHNR and FQNEAQ (reference sequence). The CDR3 runs to 13 residues. With 7 bases removed from V and 1 base from J, the gap between germline ends came to 10 bases. The CDR3 coding sequence is TGTGCCAGCACCGGACAGACGAACACTGAAGCTTTCTTT. This codes for CASTGQTNTEAFF.

J is TRBJ1-6 and V is TRBV28; a possible D gene is TRBD1 (6 bases). The CDR3 length is 13 residues. Looked up from germline, CDR1 is MDHEN and CDR2 is SYDVKM. With 5 bases removed from V and 13 bases from J, the gap between germline ends came to 15 bases. CDR3 nucleotides: TGTGCCAGCAGTCCGGACAGTTTCGGTCCCCTCCACTTT. It codes for CASSPDSFGPLHF.